The T cell receptor beta chain described here comes from a study of shared clonotypes between healthy human individuals. General study findings and limits: Sequencing of the sorted subsets was shown by rarefaction to be incomplete despite large depth. Compared with memory subsets, naive subsets generally had larger estimated richness. The sole specimen, blood, was sampled, and tissue repertoires likely differ.

Losses at the gene ends were 2 bases for V and 5 bases for J; bases not matched to a gene: 7. The CDR3 contains 14 residues. Germline CDR1 GTSNPN, CDR2 SVGIG (reference sequence). Per the original methods: Filtering differed for immunoSEQ, which gave only junction sequences without quality scores. TCRdb's table, derived via immunoSEQ multiplex PCR, lists solely in-frame clones and lacks some. V, J and clone size derive from that table, while D and trimming were established from the DNA sequence. The data show some 2.1 million clones, with just under 95% seen just once and 1.1% held by the top ten. With regard to this clone: The target antigen is unknown.

Terminally differentiated effector memory CD45RA+ cells were left out of the naive CD8 fraction, which was CD45RO-negative and positively selected for CCR7. Source material: naive CD8+ T cells sorted from blood. The receptor was derived from a man aged 18 to 29 in good health. The V and J genes are TRBV30 and TRBJ2-5, with TRBD2 matching 8 bases. CDR3 coding DNA: TGTGCCTGGAGTCGCCTAGCGGGTCCGGAGACCCAGTACTTC. The encoded protein is CAWSRLAGPETQYF. The variable domain in full, with the rest retrieved from reference TRBV30 and TRBJ2-5, is SQTIHQWPATLVQPVGSPLSLECTVEGTSNPNLYWYRQAAGRGLQLLFYSVGIGQISSEVPQNLSASRPQDRQFILSSKKLLLSDSGFYLCAWSRLAGPETQYFGPGTRLLVL.